Listed below are T cell receptor beta chains from one sample, sequenced in a study of post-analysis software for immune sequencing data. TCRdb called the PCR reads again in MiXCR, with one record for every CDR3 protein. The sample has hundreds of thousands of distinct CDR3 sequences; approximately 60% are singletons. Sequenced material: blood. These receptors originate from a girl aged 2-15 years with multiple sclerosis. Both conserved end residues are part of each CDR3. The D gene is left open where the match is weak. Clone size is not always given. Where it is, it says once, few, many or a class for expanded clones.

size	J	D	V	DNA	CDR3
-	TRBJ1-4	-	TRBV20-1	TGCAGTGCTAGCAAAGTAGAAAAACTGTTTTTT	CSASKVEKLFF
-	TRBJ2-3	TRBD1	TRBV11-2	TGTGCCAGCAGCGGAAGATTACAGGGGGGCACAGATACGCAGTATTTT	CASSGRLQGGTDTQYF
few	TRBJ2-7	TRBD2	TRBV7-8	TGTGCCAGCAGCCACCGGGGGGGGACCTACGAGCAGTACTTC	CASSHRGGTYEQYF
-	TRBJ2-7	TRBD2	TRBV28	TGTGCCGGCGGGAGTCGCTACGAGCAGTACTTC	CAGGSRYEQYF
-	TRBJ2-3	-	TRBV30	TGTGCCTGGGGTACGCAGTATTTT	CAWGTQYF
-	TRBJ2-1	TRBD2	TRBV2	TGTGCCAGCAGTTTAGCGGGAGGAATCGGGAATGAGCAGTTCTTC	CASSLAGGIGNEQFF
-	TRBJ2-1	TRBD2	TRBV12-3/TRBV12-4	TGTGCCAGCAGCCCGGGAGGTTTTGACTACAATGAGCAGTTCTTC	CASSPGGFDYNEQFF
few	TRBJ2-6	-	TRBV29-1	TGCAGCGTTACTGGGGCCAACGTCCTGACTTTC	CSVTGANVLTF
few	TRBJ2-7	TRBD1	TRBV20-1	TGCAGTGCTAACCCGGCCGGGACAGCTTCCTACGAGCAGTACTTC	CSANPAGTASYEQYF
-	TRBJ2-5	TRBD2	TRBV7-2	TGTGCCAGCAGCTGGAGGGGGTTCGGAGCGGGGGGTGGCCAGGAGACCCAGTACTTC	CASSWRGFGAGGGQETQYF
-	TRBJ2-7	TRBD2	TRBV7-6	TGTGCCAGCAGCTTAGGGACTAGCGGGATCCTCTACGAGCAGTACTTC	CASSLGTSGILYEQYF
-	TRBJ1-1	-	TRBV6-1	TGTGCCAGCAGTGAACGGAGGGGCACTGAAGCTTTCTTT	CASSERRGTEAFF
few	TRBJ2-5	-	TRBV20-1	TGCAGTGCAAAAGGAATTCAAGAGACCCAGTACTTC	CSAKGIQETQYF
once	TRBJ1-5	TRBD1	TRBV30	TGTGCCTTTGGACAGGGCGGGGCTCAGCCCCAGCATTTT	CAFGQGGAQPQHF
-	TRBJ2-1	TRBD2	TRBV6-4	TGTGCCAGCAGTGACTGGGCTAGCGGGGGCGATGAGCAGTTCTTC	CASSDWASGGDEQFF
-	TRBJ2-1	TRBD2	TRBV5-1	TGCGCCAGCAGCTTGGAGACTAGCAGTCCCTACAATGAGCAGTTCTTC	CASSLETSSPYNEQFF
-	TRBJ2-5	TRBD1	TRBV15	TGTGCCACCAGGATTCCAGGGGGCTCAGAGACCCAGTACTTC	CATRIPGGSETQYF
few	TRBJ2-1	-	TRBV7-9	TGTGCCAGCAGCGCCGTCTCATTCGACCTCCCATACAATGAGCAGTTCTTC	CASSAVSFDLPYNEQFF
-	TRBJ2-1	-	TRBV10-3	TGTGCCATCAGTGAGTCTTTTGGGGGGGACACTGAGCAGTTCTTC	CAISESFGGDTEQFF
-	TRBJ2-1	-	TRBV7-8	TGTGCCAGCAGCTTAGCCTTAGCCAATGAGCAGTTCTTC	CASSLALANEQFF
few	TRBJ2-5	-	TRBV20-1	TGCAGTGCCCTCAGCCCGCGACAAGAGACCCAGTACTTC	CSALSPRQETQYF
few	TRBJ2-5	-	TRBV20-1	TGCAGTGCTAGCCCACAGGGTGAGACCCAGTACTTC	CSASPQGETQYF
-	TRBJ2-7	TRBD1	TRBV7-9	TGTGCCAGCAGCTTAGTAAGGGGACCGGGACAGGTCTACGAGCAGTACTTC	CASSLVRGPGQVYEQYF
few	TRBJ2-7	-	TRBV2	TGTGCCAGCAGTGTCGAGGGAGGCTACGACGAGCAGTACTTC	CASSVEGGYDEQYF
-	TRBJ2-1	TRBD2	TRBV11-2	TGTGCCAGCAGCTTAGAATTCGGGACTAGCGGGAGTGGGTACAATGAGCAGTTCTTC	CASSLEFGTSGSGYNEQFF
-	TRBJ2-3	-	TRBV5-1	TGCGCCAGCAGCTTGGCTGGGGCCCCCGGTACGCAGTATTTT	CASSLAGAPGTQYF
few	TRBJ1-4	TRBD1	TRBV25-1	TGTGCCAGCAGTGGGACAGGGGGCGGTAATAATGAAAAACTGTTTTTT	CASSGTGGGNNEKLFF
-	TRBJ2-5	-	TRBV10-2	TGCGCCAGCAGTGAGTCGGGGGAGACCCAGTACTTC	CASSESGETQYF
-	TRBJ2-5	-	TRBV5-5	TGTGCCGGCGCTATATTCCCACAAGAGACCCAGTACTTC	CAGAIFPQETQYF
-	TRBJ2-1	-	TRBV20-1	TGCAGTGCTAGAACCTCGCGTCCCGGGGAAGATGAGCAGTTCTTC	CSARTSRPGEDEQFF
-	TRBJ2-5	TRBD1	TRBV7-2	TGTGCCCGCAGCTACACAGGGGGCGCCTCGGTCAAGCAGTACTTC	CARSYTGGASVKQYF
-	TRBJ2-6	-	TRBV27	TGTGCCAGCCTTTCCCGGGTCGGGGGGGCCAACGTCCTGACTTTC	CASLSRVGGANVLTF
few	TRBJ2-7	-	TRBV12-3/TRBV12-4	TGTGCCAGCTCCGGCGGCGAGCAGTACTTC	CASSGGEQYF
-	TRBJ2-2	-	TRBV12-3/TRBV12-4	TGTGCCAGCAGTTTCAGCGGACCGAACACCGGGGAGCTGTTTTTT	CASSFSGPNTGELFF
-	TRBJ2-3	-	TRBV6-5	TGTGCCAGCAGTTACTCGAGTTGGCTAGCCGGGACAGATACGCAGTATTTT	CASSYSSWLAGTDTQYF
-	TRBJ2-1	-	TRBV29-1	TGCAGCGGCTCGACGGACACCCTTGTAAGTGAGCAGTTCTTC	CSGSTDTLVSEQFF
-	TRBJ2-1	TRBD1	TRBV20-1	TGCAGTGCTAGGTATTCACAGGGGCTGTATGAGCAGTTCTTC	CSARYSQGLYEQFF
-	TRBJ2-7	TRBD2	TRBV4-1	TGCGCCAGCAGCCAAGAGATCTCGCTAGCGGGAAATTACCGGGCTTACGAGCAGTACTTC	CASSQEISLAGNYRAYEQYF
-	TRBJ1-1	-	TRBV12-3/TRBV12-4	TGTGCCAACAGGGAAAATACAGGGACGAACACTGAAGCTTTCTTT	CANRENTGTNTEAFF
-	TRBJ1-1	-	TRBV29-1	TGCAGCGTTGTCGAGAGGGTAGCTTTCTTT	CSVVERVAFF
-	TRBJ2-5	TRBD1	TRBV12-3/TRBV12-4	TGTGCCAGCAGCACACAGGGGATCCAAGAGACCCAGTACTTC	CASSTQGIQETQYF
few	TRBJ2-3	TRBD2	TRBV4-1	TGCGCCAGCAGCCGGTCCCTAGCGGGAGGGGTCGCAGATACGCAGTATTTT	CASSRSLAGGVADTQYF
-	TRBJ1-2	TRBD1	TRBV29-1	TGCAGCGTGGGGGACAGGGGCTACTATGGCTACACCTTC	CSVGDRGYYGYTF
-	TRBJ2-6	-	TRBV4-1	TGCGCCAGCAGCCATCCCGGGGGGCTTAGTGTGGCCAACGTCCTGACTTTC	CASSHPGGLSVANVLTF
few	TRBJ1-6	-	TRBV29-1	TGCAGCGTTGTTCTGGGGGTCGGATCACCCCTCCACTTT	CSVVLGVGSPLHF
-	TRBJ2-7	-	TRBV21-1	TGTGCCAGCAGGGGAGGGGTAGAGGAGAACGAGCAGTACTTC	CASRGGVEENEQYF
-	TRBJ2-5	-	TRBV10-1	TGCGCCAGCAGTGAGTCCGGACGGCTCCAAGAGACCCAGTACTTC	CASSESGRLQETQYF
-	TRBJ2-2	TRBD2	TRBV7-9	TGTGCCAGCACTTCTCCGCCCGGTCTAGCGGGAGGGCAAAACGGGGAGCTGTTTTTT	CASTSPPGLAGGQNGELFF
-	TRBJ2-3	-	TRBV29-1	TGCAGCGTTGAAGATTGGACGGGCACAGATACGCAGTATTTT	CSVEDWTGTDTQYF
few	TRBJ2-7	-	TRBV5-1	TGCGCCAGCACCGAGCCCAACACCCCCTACGAGCAGTACTTC	CASTEPNTPYEQYF
-	TRBJ1-1	TRBD1	TRBV5-1	TGCGCCAGCAGCCAAGGGGACAGGGATAACACTGAAGCTTTCTTT	CASSQGDRDNTEAFF
-	TRBJ2-1	-	TRBV21-1	TGTGCCAGCAGCAAACAGGCGGGGGTGCTTAATGAGCAGTTCTTC	CASSKQAGVLNEQFF
-	TRBJ2-3	-	TRBV5-1	TGCGCCAGCAGCTCCAGGGAGACGGCAGATACGCAGTATTTT	CASSSRETADTQYF
-	TRBJ2-5	-	TRBV29-1	TGCAGCGTAGCCCTAGAGTTAGAGACCCAGTACTTC	CSVALELETQYF
-	TRBJ2-3	-	TRBV29-1	TGCAGCGCGACTAGACAGAGCACAGATACGCAGTATTTT	CSATRQSTDTQYF
-	TRBJ1-1	-	TRBV4-3	TGCGCCAGCAGCCAGCTTTGGGGAGCCTACACTGAAGCTTTCTTT	CASSQLWGAYTEAFF
-	TRBJ2-5	-	TRBV5-5	TGTGCCAGCAGCCCAGGACACACACGGGTTGAGCAGTACTTC	CASSPGHTRVEQYF
-	TRBJ2-3	-	TRBV12-3/TRBV12-4	TGTGCCAGCAGCCCCAAGGGCGGCTGGGGCACAGATACGCAGTATTTT	CASSPKGGWGTDTQYF
-	TRBJ2-7	-	TRBV20-1	TGCAGTGCTACAGGGGCTAATTCCTACAATGAGCAGTACTTC	CSATGANSYNEQYF